This note documents a single TCR beta chain sequence. Its antigen is not identified. Germline V CDR1 and CDR2: DFQATT, SNEGSKA (reference sequence). Trimming shortened V by 2 bases and J by 5 bases, and 4 bases separated the two germline ends. The CDR3 loop spans 11 amino acids. This record belongs to a study of cytomegalovirus exposure and HLA in healthy donors. Study-level points and caveats: Later, an analysis found that TCR clusters from the first cohort tended to co-occur in the 120 or so validation repertoires.

Repertoires were generated with immunoSEQ multiplex PCR, while TCRdb's copy carries only in-frame clones and drops some. The top ten clones hold just over 3% of a sample with some 260,000 clones, 90% of them seen once. Sequencing was done on a sample of PBMCs. The gene calls are TRBV20-1 and TRBJ2-1; no clear D. This TCR was recovered from a woman aged 25 to 39 in good health and CMV-seronegative. CDR3 protein: CSARRHNEQFF. Here the CDR3 DNA reads TGCAGTGCTAGAAGGCACAATGAGCAGTTCTTC.